A single T cell receptor beta chain is shown here with its context. The data stem from a study of tumor-infiltrating lymphocytes in primary liver carcinoma. Germline DNA was extracted alongside blood RNA, which was obtained from unsorted whole blood. This CDR3 is built from 16 residues. TCR beta cDNA came from roughly 550 ng total RNA, primed with a constant-region primer. Generation of the TCR beta libraries relied on three nested multiplex PCR rounds using slightly modified ARM-PCR. The two initial PCR rounds, roughly 9 cycles each, used TRBV1-TRBV30 forward and C-beta reverse primers. Each CDR3 protein gets one entry after TCRdb re-called the multiplex PCR reads with MiXCR. The sample records about 200,000 distinct CDR3 sequences, less than 70% being singletons.

The sequencing input was peripheral blood. The sequence was obtained from a woman aged 60-70 years with primary liver carcinoma and hepatitis B virus infection. The V and J genes are TRBV21-1 and TRBJ1-5. TRBV21-1 is a listed pseudogene. The CDR3 nucleotides are TGTGCCAGCAGCAAACCACGGATTCAGAGGGATCAGCCCCAGCATTTT. Its protein product is CASSKPRIQRDQPQHF.